The 14 T cell receptor beta chains given below trace back to one sample, sequenced in a study of tumor-infiltrating lymphocytes in primary liver carcinoma. Total RNA (roughly 540 ng) served as template for TCR beta cDNA synthesis primed by a constant-region primer. Amplification in three nested multiplex PCR rounds with slightly modified ARM-PCR gave rise to TCR beta libraries. The first two PCR rounds used TRBV1-TRBV30 primers with a Cbeta primer, approximately 9 cycles each. TCRdb re-derived calls from the multiplex PCR reads in MiXCR, one entry per CDR3 protein. The sample contains a few hundred thousand distinct CDR3 sequences, roughly three fifths of which appear only once. Both blood RNA, taken from unsorted whole blood, and germline DNA were extracted. Sequencing input: peripheral blood. Every receptor here comes from a woman aged 25-40 years with primary liver carcinoma and hepatitis B virus infection.

The rearrangement uses TRBV7-9 and TRBJ2-3; TRBD1 is a possible D gene (5 bases). Germline V gives CDR1 SEHNR, CDR2 FQNEAQ (reference sequence). The CDR3 loop spans 15 amino acids. Trimming shortened V by 5 bases and J by 1 base, and 13 bases separated the two germline ends. As DNA, the CDR3 is TGTGCCAGCAGCCGCTACACAGGACGCACAGATACGCAGTATTTT. Protein: CASSRYTGRTDTQYF.

Details on this clonotype: One end of the junction varies from germline; a read error may be responsible. The rearrangement joins TRBV11-2 to TRBJ2-7, with TRBD2 matching 12 bases. In germline, CDR1 is SGHAT, CDR2 FQNNGV. CDR3 length: 15 amino acids. This CDR3 is CVSSPWTSGIYEQHF. The CDR3 nucleotides are TGTGTCAGCAGCCCTTGGACTAGCGGGATCTACGAGCAGCACTTC.

The table lists this clonotype with a few counts. This may stem from a read error, because a much larger clone lies one nucleotide away. This rearrangement joins TRBV6-1 to TRBJ2-7, with D perhaps matching TRBD1 (6 bases). The germline gives CDR1 MNHNS, CDR2 SASEGT. The V gene lost 6 bases and the J gene lost 5 bases, with 20 bases spanning the gap. CDR3 size: 15 residues. The CDR3: CASSAQGWVDDEQYF. CDR3 bases: TGTGCCAGCAGCGCACAGGGATGGGTGGACGACGAGCAGTACTTC.

At least ten counts were recorded for this clonotype. V is TRBV6-6 and J is TRBJ2-5; D is undetermined. Trimming removed 5 bases at V and 0 bases at J, with 7 bases between. This CDR3 has 13 amino acids. CDR1 and CDR2 (germline): MNHNY, SVGAGI (reference sequence). This CDR3 is CASSLPYQETQYF. CDR3 bases: TGTGCCAGCAGTCTGCCGTACCAAGAGACCCAGTACTTC.

This chain connects TRBV6-1 to TRBJ2-5; TRBD1 matches at 8 bases. The CDR3 loop spans 16 amino acids. The ends lost 6 bases at V and 2 bases at J; junction bases unmatched: 11. The germline CDR1 and CDR2 sequences are MNHNS and SASEGT. As DNA, the CDR3 is TGTGCCAGCAGAAAAAGAGGGACAGGCGTACAAGAGACCCAGTACTTC. It translates to CASRKRGTGVQETQYF.

For this clonotype: One base away lies a much larger clone, so this may be a sequencing read error. The chain links TRBV4-1 to TRBJ2-1; a weak D match, TRBD1 (5 bases). The V gene's germline CDR1 is MGHRA and CDR2 YSYEKL. The CDR3 consists of 13 residues. The CDR3, as DNA: TGCGCCAGCAGCCACCCATCTAGGGGCGAGCAGTCCTTC. Translated, it gives CASSHPSRGEQSF.

J is TRBJ1-2 and V is TRBV30; no reliable D call. Germline V gene data show CDR1 as GTSNPN and CDR2 as SVGIG (reference sequence). Trimming left V 1 base short and J 9 bases short, with 9 bases between. The CDR3 runs 11 residues. The DNA of the CDR3 is TGTGCCTGGAGTGGAGCGGGCAGCTACACCTTC. It translates to CAWSGAGSYTF.

Of note for this clonotype: This sequence may be a read error, since a much larger clone differs from it by one base. The chain is built from TRBV12-3 or TRBV12-4 and TRBJ1-2, with D tentatively TRBD1 (6 bases). This CDR3 has 13 residues. The chain's CDR3 is CVSSLFDGGGYTF. In nucleotides, the CDR3 is TGTGTCAGCAGTTTGTTTGACGGGGGCGGCTACACCTTC.

Comment on this clonotype: The final CDR3 position lacks the conserved phenylalanine or tryptophan, pointing to a likely read error. J is TRBJ1-2 and V is TRBV29-1, with TRBD1 matching 7 bases. Trimming cost V 4 bases and J 7 bases; bases outside gene matches: 9. This CDR3 is 13 amino acids long. Per germline, CDR1 SQVTM and CDR2 ANQGSEA. The CDR3 is CSVALIQGLGYTI. The CDR3 region has the DNA TGCAGCGTTGCGTTAATACAGGGGCTTGGCTACACCATC.

This clonotype has a count of ten or more. The rearrangement joins TRBV11-1 to TRBJ2-7; TRBD1 aligns across 10 bases. CDR1 is SGHAT, CDR2 FQDESV, per germline (reference sequence). This CDR3 spans 16 amino acids. Losses at the gene ends were 1 base for V and 0 bases for J; bases not matched to a gene: 3. The CDR3 bases are TGTGCCAGCAGCTTAGTTGGGACAGGGGTCTCCTACGAGCAGTACTTC. Translating it yields CASSLVGTGVSYEQYF.

Concerning this clonotype: At one boundary the junction diverges from the germline segment, which might be a read error. V is TRBV6-1 and J is TRBJ2-5; tentative D call: TRBD1 (5 bases). There are 15 residues in the CDR3. In germline, CDR1 is MNHNS, CDR2 SASEGT. CDR3 in DNA: TGTGCCAACAGTCCCCGTGGGGCCGGGCAAGAGATCCAGTACTTC. This encodes CANSPRGAGQEIQYF.

This rearrangement joins TRBV28 to TRBJ2-7, with TRBD2 identical over 7 bases. Looked up from germline, CDR1 is MDHEN and CDR2 is SYDVKM. Trimming cost V 5 bases and J 3 bases; bases outside gene matches: 13. The CDR3 has 16 amino acids. The CDR3 sequence: CASSPPGSGANYEQYF. CDR3 bases: TGTGCCAGCAGTCCACCTGGGAGCGGGGCTAACTACGAGCAGTACTTC.

The V and J genes are TRBV5-1 and TRBJ2-5; 9 bases are a match to TRBD2. CDR1 is SGHRS, CDR2 YFSETQ, per germline. After removal of 4 bases from V and 3 bases from J, the junction contained 7 bases not matched to a gene. The CDR3 contains 15 residues. CDR3 region: CASSAGTSRKETQYF. In nucleotides, the CDR3 is TGCGCCAGCAGCGCGGGGACTAGCAGGAAAGAGACCCAGTACTTC.

Concerning this clonotype: A much larger clone lies a single base off, so this may be a read error. The V and J genes are TRBV29-1 and TRBJ1-2; D not certain. This CDR3 has 12 amino acids. Germline assignment: CDR1 SQVTM and CDR2 ANQGSEA. V was cut by 3 bases and J by 4 bases, with 9 bases left in between. DNA of the CDR3: TGCAGCGTTGACCGGGGAATCTATGGCTACACCTTC. It translates to CSVDRGIYGYTF.